This T cell receptor (beta chain) is drawn from a study of blood T cell repertoires in COVID-19 (dated by TCRdb to 2019 to 2021). For context, the study as a whole: Collaborator samples came from the United States, Italy and Spain and covered acute and convalescent phases of COVID-19. The prospective study material was composed of cDNA or gDNA derived from T cells, B-cell-depleted T cells, or PBMCs. Deeply sampled blood TCRbeta repertoires from subjects exposed to, actively infected with, or recovered from COVID-19 were included in the dataset. A freely available public database, intended as a resource for researchers studying the immune response to SARS-CoV-2, is where the repertoires were released. Samples were obtained from the ongoing ImmuneRACE study (first 160 participants) and from over 1,000 subjects provided by 6 global collaborators. Sample metadata almost always included a de-identified subject ID, COVID-19 status, age in years and sex. Where HLA class I and class II types were available, the types were taken from metadata supplied by the sample provider, not from assay-based typing. The research as a whole found: How much clinical and demographic metadata was included differed by source and by participant, and the metadata was provided uncurated.

This clone was detected a few times. Its antigen is currently not known. No much larger clone exists at a distance of one base, and base qualities are not known. TCRbeta CDR3 regions were amplified from genomic DNA using the immunoSEQ Assay, a bias-controlled multiplex PCR. Per the authors' processing: The number of nucleated cells in each sample was estimated from the amplification of reference gene primers within the assay. To quantify the absolute abundance of each unique TCRbeta CDR3 rearrangement, sequence reads were collapsed and filtered. For each sample, productive Simpson clonality was calculated as the square root of Simpson's diversity index over productive rearrangements. This is the immuneACCESS table as TCRdb keeps it, with only in-frame sequences that have V and J called. A part of the clones is gone; compared with another copy, unresolved V genes explain less than half, and the rest is unexplained. The DNA gave D and trimming, while V, J and clone size come from that table. This sample has over 150,000 clones in its table, and more than 70% of those were observed once. The leading ten clones occupy around 7% of the sample.

Collaborating institutions collected whole blood in K2EDTA tubes following their own protocols. For TCRbeta analysis, collaborator samples were shipped as frozen whole blood, as isolated PBMCs, or as DNA extracted from either sample type. V was cut back by 3 bases and J by 6 bases, leaving a gap of 5 bases between them. Its CDR3 holds 11 amino acids, cysteine through phenylalanine. The entry retains the CDR3 DNA only, 33 bases that are in frame from base 1. The germline V gene (reference sequence) gives CDR1 as LGHDT and CDR2 as YNNKEL. The chain was built from TRBV3-1 (or the pseudogene TRBV3-2) and TRBJ1-2; the D gene is unclear. This clonotype was sampled from a man between 50 and 59 years old with active or convalescent COVID-19. Sequencing was done on a sample of peripheral blood. The DNA sequence is given as TGTGCCAGCAGCCAGTTTAATGGCTACACCTTC. Protein translation: CASSQFNGYTF.